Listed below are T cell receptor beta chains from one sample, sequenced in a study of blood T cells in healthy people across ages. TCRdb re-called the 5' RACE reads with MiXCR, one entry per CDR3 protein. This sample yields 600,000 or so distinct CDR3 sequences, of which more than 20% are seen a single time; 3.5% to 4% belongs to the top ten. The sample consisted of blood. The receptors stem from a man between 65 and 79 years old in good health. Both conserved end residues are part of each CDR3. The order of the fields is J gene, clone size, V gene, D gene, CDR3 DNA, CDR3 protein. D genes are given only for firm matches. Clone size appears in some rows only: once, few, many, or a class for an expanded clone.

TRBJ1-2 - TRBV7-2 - TGTGCCAGCAGCTTACCCGGGACCGCTGCTAACTATGGCTACACCTTC CASSLPGTAANYGYTF
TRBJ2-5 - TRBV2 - TGTGCCAGCAACCGGGACTCACTGTCCCAAGAGACCCAGTACTTC CASNRDSLSQETQYF
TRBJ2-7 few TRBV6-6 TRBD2 TGTGCCAGCAGTTATAGTCGGGGGGTGTCCTACGAGCAGTACTTC CASSYSRGVSYEQYF
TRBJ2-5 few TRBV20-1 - TGCAGTGCTAGAAGCACTGAAGAGACCCAGTACTTC CSARSTEETQYF
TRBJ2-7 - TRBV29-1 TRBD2 TGCAGCGTTGAGGCTAGCGGGTACGAGCAGTACTTC CSVEASGYEQYF
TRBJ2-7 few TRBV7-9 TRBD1 TGTGCCAGCAGCTTAATCCCGGACAGGGATTTCGTCGAGCAGTACTTC CASSLIPDRDFVEQYF
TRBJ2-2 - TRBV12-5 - TGTGCTAGTGGTTTAGGCAGGGGCACCGGGGAGCTGTTTTTT CASGLGRGTGELFF
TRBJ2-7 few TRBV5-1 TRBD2 TGCGCCAGCAGCTTGGAAGCTAGCGGTAACAACGAGCAGTACTTC CASSLEASGNNEQYF
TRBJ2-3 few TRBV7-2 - TGTGCCAGCAGCTTAGCTGCGGGGTCAGATACGCAGTATTTT CASSLAAGSDTQYF
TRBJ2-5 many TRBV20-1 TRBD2 TGCAGTCCCCCGGGGACTAGCGGGAGGCCCCAAGAGACCCAGTACTTC CSPPGTSGRPQETQYF
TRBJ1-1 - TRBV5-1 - TGCGCCAGCAGCTTGATGGAGGGATTGAACACTGAAGCTTTCTTT CASSLMEGLNTEAFF
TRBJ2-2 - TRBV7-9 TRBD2 TGTGCCAGCAGCTTAGGACTAGCGGGAGGGCCTGTCACCGGGGAGCTGTTTTTT CASSLGLAGGPVTGELFF
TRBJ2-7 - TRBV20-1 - TGCAGTGCTAGAGTGGAGTGGGCCCCTTACGAGCAGTACTTC CSARVEWAPYEQYF
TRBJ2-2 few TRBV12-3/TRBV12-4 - TGTGCCAGCACCCTCCGGGGCGGGGAGCTGTTTTTT CASTLRGGELFF
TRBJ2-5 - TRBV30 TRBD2 TGTGCCTGGACCTCTAGCGGCCTACAAGAGACCCAGTACTTC CAWTSSGLQETQYF
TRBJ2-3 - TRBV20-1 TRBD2 TGCAGTGCTTCAGGACTAGCGGGAGCCGGTTTGGGCACAGATACGCAGTATTTT CSASGLAGAGLGTDTQYF
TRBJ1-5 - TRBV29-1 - TGCAGCGTTGTAACGGGGAACCAGCCCCAGCATTTT CSVVTGNQPQHF
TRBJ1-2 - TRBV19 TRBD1 TGTGCCAGTACCCAGGGGGCCTACTATGGCTACACCTTC CASTQGAYYGYTF
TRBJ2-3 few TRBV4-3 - TGCGCCAGCAGCCAAGAAAGCGGCACAGATACGCAGTATTTT CASSQESGTDTQYF
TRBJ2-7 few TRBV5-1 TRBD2 TGCGCCAGCACCATGACTAGCGGCTCCTACGAGCAGTACTTC CASTMTSGSYEQYF
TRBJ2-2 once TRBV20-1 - TGCAGTCTGGGTGTGGCTGGCGGGGAGCTGTTTTTT CSLGVAGGELFF
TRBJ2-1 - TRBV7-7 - TGTGCTAGCAGCTTAAGCATCAAACAATCCTACAATGAGCAGTTCTTC CASSLSIKQSYNEQFF
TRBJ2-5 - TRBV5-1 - TGCGCCAGCAGCTTGGCCGGGTTGTACCAAGAGACCCAGTACTTC CASSLAGLYQETQYF
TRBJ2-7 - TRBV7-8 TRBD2 TGTGCCAGCAGCTACGGACCGGGACTACTGTACGAGCAGTACTTC CASSYGPGLLYEQYF
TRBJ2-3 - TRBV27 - TGTGCCAGCAGTGCCGGACTTTTAGATACGCAGTATTTT CASSAGLLDTQYF
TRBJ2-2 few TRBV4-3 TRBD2 TGCGCCAGCAGCCAAGATCAACTAGCGGCCTACACCGGGGAGCTGTTTTTT CASSQDQLAAYTGELFF
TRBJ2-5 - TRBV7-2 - TGTGCCAGCAGCTTAGGTAGCTCGTACCAAGAGACCCAGTACTTC CASSLGSSYQETQYF
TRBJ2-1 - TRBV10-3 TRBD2 TGTGCCATCAGTGAGTCGATGAGCGGGAGTGGTGATGAGCAGTTCTTC CAISESMSGSGDEQFF
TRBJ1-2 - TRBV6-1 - TGTGCCAGCAGTGAAATGTCCGGTTCGGTGGATGGCTACACCTTC CASSEMSGSVDGYTF
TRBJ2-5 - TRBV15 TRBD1 TGTGCCACCAGCAGAGAAAAGGGGGCGGTGGAGACCCAGTACTTC CATSREKGAVETQYF
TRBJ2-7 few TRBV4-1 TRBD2 TGCGCCAGCAGCCAACTTCCGGGGACTAGCTACGAGCAGTACTTC CASSQLPGTSYEQYF
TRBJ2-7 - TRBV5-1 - TGCGCCAGCAGCTTGGATGGGACGATCTCCTACGAGCAGTACTTC CASSLDGTISYEQYF
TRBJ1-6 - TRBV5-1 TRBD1 TGCGCCAGCAGCCTGGACAGGGGGCCAAATTCACCCCTCCACTTT CASSLDRGPNSPLHF
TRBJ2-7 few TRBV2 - TGTGCCAGCACGGCAGGATCCTACGAGCAGTACTTC CASTAGSYEQYF
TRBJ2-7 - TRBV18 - TGTGCCAGCTCACCTCTCCCCGACAGCTCCTACGAGCAGTACTTC CASSPLPDSSYEQYF
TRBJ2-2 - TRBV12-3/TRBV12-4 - TGTGCCAGCAGAGCCACCGGGACAACGAACACCGGGGAGCTGTTTTTT CASRATGTTNTGELFF
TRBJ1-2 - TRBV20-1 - TGCAGTGCTAAGCAGCAGGGGAACGAAGGCTACACCTTC CSAKQQGNEGYTF
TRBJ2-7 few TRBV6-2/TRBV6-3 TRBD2 TGTGCCAGCATGTTAGCGGGCGATTACGAGCAGTACTTC CASMLAGDYEQYF
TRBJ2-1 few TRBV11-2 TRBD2 TGTGCCAGCAGCTTTAAAGCGGGAGCGTCCTACAATGAGCAGTTCTTC CASSFKAGASYNEQFF
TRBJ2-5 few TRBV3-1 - TGTGCCAGCAGCCCCGGACTCTTAAAAGAGACCCAGTACTTC CASSPGLLKETQYF
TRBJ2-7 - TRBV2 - TGTGCCAGCAGTCCGGCCCCAGCCGCTGAGCAGTACTTC CASSPAPAAEQYF
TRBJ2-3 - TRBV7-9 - TGTGCCAGCACCGTAGACGGCACAGATACGCAGTATTTT CASTVDGTDTQYF
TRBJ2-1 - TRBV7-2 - TGTGCCAGCAACCCCCTTACGGGGTTCGATGAGCAGTTCTTC CASNPLTGFDEQFF
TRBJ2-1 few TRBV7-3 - TGTGCCAGCAGCTCCACCCTTGACAGGCCGAGCTCCTACAATGAGCAGTTCTTC CASSSTLDRPSSYNEQFF
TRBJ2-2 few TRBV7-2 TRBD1 TGTGCCAGCAGCTCCCGGGACAGGGGGTACACCGGGGAGCTGTTTTTT CASSSRDRGYTGELFF
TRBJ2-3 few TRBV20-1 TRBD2 TGCAGTGCTAGGCCGGAGGCGGGAGGTAGGGATACGCAGTATTTT CSARPEAGGRDTQYF
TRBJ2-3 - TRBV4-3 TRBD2 TGCGCCAGCAGCCAAATCAGCGGGAGGGCACCCGATACGCAGTATTTT CASSQISGRAPDTQYF
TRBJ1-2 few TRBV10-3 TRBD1 TGTGCCATCAGTTCCGGGACAGACTATGGCTACACCTTC CAISSGTDYGYTF
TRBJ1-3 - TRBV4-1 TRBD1 TGCGCCAGCAGCCACCGGACAGGGACGGGGGGAAACACCATATATTTT CASSHRTGTGGNTIYF
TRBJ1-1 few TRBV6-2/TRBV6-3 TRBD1 TGTGCCAGCAGTTTTTCTTCAGGGGGCCGGAACACTGAAGCTTTCTTT CASSFSSGGRNTEAFF
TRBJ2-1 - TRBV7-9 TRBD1 TGTGCCAGCAGCAAACAGACAGGGGTCGGCGATGAGCAGTTCTTC CASSKQTGVGDEQFF
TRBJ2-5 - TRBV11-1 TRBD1 TGTGCCAGCAGCTTAGCAATTGGCCTCTGGGCAGGGGGATTCCAAGAGACCCGGTACTTC CASSLAIGLWAGGFQETRYF
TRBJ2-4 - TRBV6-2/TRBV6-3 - TGTGCCAGCAGAGCCCAGAGCGACAAAAACATTCAGTACTTC CASRAQSDKNIQYF
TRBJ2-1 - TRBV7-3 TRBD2 TGTGCCAGCAGCTTAGGCCAGCGGGAGTGGGGCTACAATGAGCAGTTCTTC CASSLGQREWGYNEQFF
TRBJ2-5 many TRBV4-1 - TGTGCCAGCAGTCAACTAGCCGGCGAGACCCAGTACTTC CASSQLAGETQYF
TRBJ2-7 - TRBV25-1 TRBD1 TGTGCCAGCATAGGGACAGGAGAGTCCTACGAGCAGTACTTC CASIGTGESYEQYF
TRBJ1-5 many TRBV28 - TGTGCCAGTTCAGGGTTAGGTCAGCCCCAGCATTTT CASSGLGQPQHF
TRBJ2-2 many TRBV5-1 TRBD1 TGCGCCAGCACGGAGACAGGGTTAGGGACCGGGGAGCTGTTTTTT CASTETGLGTGELFF
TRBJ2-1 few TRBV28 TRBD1 TGTGCCAGCAGTTTCCGGACAGGGATGAATGAGCAGTTCTTC CASSFRTGMNEQFF